The T cell receptor beta chain described here comes from a study of blood T cell repertoires in COVID-19. Overall study context: PBMCs, B-cell-depleted T cells, or T cells were the source of the cDNA or gDNA that made up the material.

The method was immunoSEQ multiplex PCR; TCRdb's version includes in-frame clones alone and lacks a portion of them. The sample contains about 400,000 clones, roughly 88% of which appear only once. CDR1 SGHDN and CDR2 FVKESK come from the germline V gene. The CDR3 has 15 residues. With 1 base removed from V and 5 bases from J, the gap between germline ends came to 15 bases. The source material was peripheral blood. The origin of this receptor is a woman in her twenties or thirties with active or convalescent COVID-19. V and J are TRBV14 and TRBJ2-7; tentative D call: TRBD2 (6 bases). In nucleotides, the CDR3 is TGTGCCAGCAGCCAAGGGACATGGGGGGACGACGAGCAGTACTTC. Translation gives CASSQGTWGDDEQYF. Drawing the rest from reference TRBV14 and TRBJ2-7, the complete variable domain is EAGVTQFPSHSVIEKGQTVTLRCDPISGHDNLYWYRRVMGKEIKFLLHFVKESKQDESGMPNNRFLAERTGGTYSTLKVQPAELEDSGVYFCASSQGTWGDDEQYFGPGTRLTVT.